Each of the 15 T cell receptor beta chains below was sequenced from the same sample in a study of cytomegalovirus exposure and HLA in healthy donors. Measured with immunoSEQ multiplex PCR; TCRdb has only the in-frame clones, and not every one. The data hold over 150,000 clones, with around 84% observed a single time. The sample comprised PBMCs. The source is a human donor in good health.

This chain joins TRBV5-1 and TRBJ2-1, with D perhaps matching TRBD2 (5 bases). Trimming cost V 5 bases and J 0 bases, with 12 bases left between them. The germline CDR1 and CDR2 sequences are SGHRS and YFSETQ. The CDR3 spans 15 residues. CDR3 sequence (DNA): TGCGCCAGCAGTCCGCGGGTTTCCTCCTACAATGAGCAGTTCTTC. Translated: CASSPRVSSYNEQFF.

The CDR3 region has the DNA TGTGCCAGCAGCATACAGCGGTTAGGGACCCAGTACTTC. Its protein is CASSIQRLGTQYF. The rearrangement links TRBV7-6 to TRBJ2-5; weak D call: TRBD2 (5 bases). Germline CDR1 and CDR2: SGHVS and FNYEAQ. The germline V and J ends were trimmed by 5 bases and 7 bases, with 14 bases remaining between them. There are 13 residues in the CDR3.

This chain uses TRBV19 with TRBJ2-7; the D gene is possibly TRBD1 (6 bases). The CDR3 is 16 amino acids. Germline-derived CDR1 and CDR2 are LNHDA and SQIVND (reference sequence). Deletions cut 4 bases from V and 2 bases from J, with 18 bases between. Here the CDR3 reads CASSTLTPGHTYEQYF. As DNA, the CDR3 is TGTGCCAGTAGTACCTTGACCCCGGGACATACCTACGAGCAGTACTTC.

The chain has TRBV7-6 and TRBJ2-1; a possible D gene is TRBD2 (5 bases). Germline V gene lookup returns CDR1 SGHVS and CDR2 FNYEAQ. The CDR3 has 17 amino acids. Trimming pared 1 base from V and 2 bases from J, leaving 15 bases between. The CDR3 loop is CASSLGSSEYAYNEQFF. CDR3 DNA sequence: TGTGCCAGCAGCTTAGGCAGTAGCGAGTATGCCTACAATGAGCAGTTCTTC.

This clone was seen more than once but under ten times. The V call is TRBV2, the J call TRBJ1-2, with D tentatively TRBD1 (5 bases). CDR1 is SNHLY and CDR2 is FYNNEI in the germline V gene. This CDR3 contains 13 residues. V was clipped by 7 bases and J by 4 bases, with 13 bases between them. The CDR3 nucleotides are TGTGCCAGCACTTTGGGGCAAGGCTATGGCTACACCTTC. Amino acids: CASTLGQGYGYTF. Drawing the rest from reference TRBV2 and TRBJ1-2, the complete variable domain is EPEVTQTPSHQVTQMGQEVILRCVPISNHLYFYWYRQILGQKVEFLVSFYNNEISEKSEIFDDQFSVERPDGSNFTLKIRSTKLEDSAMYFCASTLGQGYGYTFGSGTRLTVV.

The chain couples TRBV5-1 to TRBJ2-5; 11 positions agree with TRBD2. The CDR3 has 16 amino acids. V trimming: 5 bases; J trimming: 4 bases; junction bases outside the gene matches: 10. Germline V gene sequence: CDR1 SGHRS, CDR2 YFSETQ. The CDR3, as DNA: TGCGCCAGCAGGCGTAGGATAGCGGGGGGGCCAGAGACCCAGTACTTC. This sequence encodes CASRRRIAGGPETQYF.

This CDR3 reads CASSQVHRGDTQYF. The CDR3 region has the DNA TGTGCCAGCAGCCAAGTACACAGGGGAGATACGCAGTATTTT. The chain combines TRBV7-9 with TRBJ2-3, with 7 bases identical to TRBD1. Germline V lookup: CDR1 SEHNR, CDR2 FQNEAQ (reference sequence). There are 14 residues in the CDR3. The ends lost 5 bases at V and 5 bases at J; junction bases unmatched: 7.

The rearrangement links TRBV5-6 to TRBJ1-4, with TRBD1 matching 8 bases. Germline V lookup: CDR1 SGHDT, CDR2 YYEEEE. The CDR3 runs 16 residues. After removal of 1 base from V and 0 bases from J, the junction contained 2 bases not matched to a gene. The DNA of the CDR3 is TGTGCCAGCAGCTTGCAGGGGGCCTCAACTAATGAAAAACTGTTTTTT. It translates to CASSLQGASTNEKLFF.

V is TRBV28 and J is TRBJ2-5, with TRBD2 as a possible D gene (5 bases). The V and J ends lost 8 bases and 5 bases respectively, with 24 bases between them. Germline V gene data show CDR1 as MDHEN and CDR2 as SYDVKM. CDR3 length: 16 residues. The CDR3 DNA follows: TGTGCCAGCTCCTCCCAGAGGCGGCTAGCCTGGGAGACCCAGTACTTC. This translates into CASSSQRRLAWETQYF.

The genes are TRBV18 and TRBJ2-1, with unresolved D. V lost 1 base, J lost 3 bases, and 10 bases lay in between. The CDR3 runs 15 residues. Germline lookup yields CDR1 KGHSH and CDR2 LQKENI. The CDR3 loop reads CASSPLNGDYNEQFF. CDR3 bases: TGTGCCAGCTCACCACTCAACGGAGACTACAATGAGCAGTTCTTC.

This clone came up once. The rearrangement links TRBV7-2 to TRBJ2-1, with D unclear. Looked up from germline, CDR1 is SGHTA and CDR2 is FQGNSA. Trimming removed 2 bases at V and 8 bases at J, with 16 bases between. The CDR3 totals 15 residues. CDR3 DNA: TGTGCCAGCAGCTTAAACGGCGGCAGTCGATATGAGCAGTTCTTC. Amino acids: CASSLNGGSRYEQFF.

CDR3 nucleotides: TGTGCCAGCTCCGACATCACCGGGGAGCTGTTTTTT. The encoded protein is CASSDITGELFF. The genes are TRBV6-6 and TRBJ2-2; D not certain. The CDR3 spans 12 residues. Trimming stripped 8 bases from V and 4 bases from J, with 8 bases between. The V gene's germline CDR1 is MNHNY and CDR2 SVGAGI (reference sequence).

As regards this clone: One junction end disagrees with the germline gene, perhaps due to a read error. The chain combines TRBV5-4 with TRBJ2-7; unclear D gene. CDR1 SGHNT and CDR2 YYREEE come from the germline V gene (reference sequence). The CDR3 is 13 amino acids. Here the CDR3 DNA reads TGTGCCAGCAGCTTGACTTTTGATCCGCGGTGGAGCTTC. It codes for CASSLTFDPRWSF. The whole variable domain, remainder taken from reference TRBV5-4 and TRBJ2-7, is ETGVTQSPTHLIKTRGQQVTLRCSSQSGHNTVSWYQQALGQGPQFIFQYYREEENGRGNFPPRFSGLQFPNYSSELNVNALELDDSALYLCASSLTFDPRWSFGPGTRLTVT.

This clone was recorded only once. The V call is TRBV11-1, the J call TRBJ2-3, with 10 bases that match TRBD1. The ends lost 4 bases at V and 0 bases at J; junction bases unmatched: 7. Germline assignment: CDR1 SGHAT and CDR2 FQDESV (reference sequence). CDR3 length: 17 residues. As DNA, the CDR3 is TGTGCCAGCAGCTCCCGATGGACAGGGGGGAGCACAGATACGCAGTATTTT. Amino acid sequence: CASSSRWTGGSTDTQYF.

The chain links TRBV5-1 to TRBJ2-1, with D possibly being TRBD1 (7 bases). V lost 4 bases and J 5 bases, leaving 19 bases between the germline ends. Germline V CDR1 and CDR2: SGHRS, YFSETQ. This CDR3 contains 16 residues. The CDR3 loop reads CASSGTPYRGDNEQFF. In DNA form, the CDR3 reads TGCGCCAGCAGCGGGACTCCTTACAGGGGTGACAATGAGCAGTTCTTC.